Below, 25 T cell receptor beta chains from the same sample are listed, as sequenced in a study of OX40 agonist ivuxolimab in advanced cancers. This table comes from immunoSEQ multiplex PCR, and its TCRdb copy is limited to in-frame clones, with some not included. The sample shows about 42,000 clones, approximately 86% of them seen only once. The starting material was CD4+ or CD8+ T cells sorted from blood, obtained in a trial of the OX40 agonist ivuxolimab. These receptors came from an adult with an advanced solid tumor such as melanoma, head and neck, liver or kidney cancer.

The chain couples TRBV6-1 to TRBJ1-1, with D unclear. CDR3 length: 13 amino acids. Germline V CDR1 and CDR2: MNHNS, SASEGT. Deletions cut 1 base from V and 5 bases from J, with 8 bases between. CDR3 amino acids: CASSEVKGTEAFF. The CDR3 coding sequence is TGTGCCAGCAGTGAAGTTAAGGGTACTGAAGCTTTCTTT.

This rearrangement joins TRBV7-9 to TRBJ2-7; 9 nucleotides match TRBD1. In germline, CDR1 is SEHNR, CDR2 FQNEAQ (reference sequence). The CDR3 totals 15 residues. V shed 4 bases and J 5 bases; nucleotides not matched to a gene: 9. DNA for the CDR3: TGTGCCAGCAGCTACACCGGACAGGGGAAGGACGAGCAGTACTTC. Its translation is CASSYTGQGKDEQYF.

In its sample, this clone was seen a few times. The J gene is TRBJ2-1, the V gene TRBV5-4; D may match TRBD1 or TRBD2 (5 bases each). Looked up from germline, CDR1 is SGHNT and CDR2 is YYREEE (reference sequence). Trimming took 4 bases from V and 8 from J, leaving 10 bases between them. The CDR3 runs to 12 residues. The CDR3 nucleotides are TGTGCCAGCAGCAGGGGACCGGATGAGCAGTTCTTC. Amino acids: CASSRGPDEQFF. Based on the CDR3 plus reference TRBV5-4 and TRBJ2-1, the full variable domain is ETGVTQSPTHLIKTRGQQVTLRCSSQSGHNTVSWYQQALGQGPQFIFQYYREEENGRGNFPPRFSGLQFPNYSSELNVNALELDDSALYLCASSRGPDEQFFGPGTRLTVL.

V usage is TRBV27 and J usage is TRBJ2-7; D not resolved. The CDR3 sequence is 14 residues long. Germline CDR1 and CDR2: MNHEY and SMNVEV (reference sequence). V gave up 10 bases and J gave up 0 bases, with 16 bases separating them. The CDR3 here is CATAHFGSSYEQYF. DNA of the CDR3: TGTGCCACCGCCCACTTTGGCAGCTCCTACGAGCAGTACTTC.

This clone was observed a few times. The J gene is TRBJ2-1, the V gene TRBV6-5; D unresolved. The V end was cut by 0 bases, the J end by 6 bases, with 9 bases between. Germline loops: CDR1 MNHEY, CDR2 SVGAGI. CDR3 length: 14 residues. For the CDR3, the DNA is TGTGCCAGCAGTTACTCGAATAAAGGCAATGAGCAGTTCTTC. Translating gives CASSYSNKGNEQFF.

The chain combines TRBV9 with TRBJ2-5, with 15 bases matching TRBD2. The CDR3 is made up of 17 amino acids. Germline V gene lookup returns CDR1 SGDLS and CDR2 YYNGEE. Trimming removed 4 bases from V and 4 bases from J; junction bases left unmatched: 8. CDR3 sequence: CASSPGLAGGRLETQYF. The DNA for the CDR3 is TGTGCCAGCAGCCCAGGACTAGCGGGGGGGCGGCTAGAGACCCAGTACTTC.

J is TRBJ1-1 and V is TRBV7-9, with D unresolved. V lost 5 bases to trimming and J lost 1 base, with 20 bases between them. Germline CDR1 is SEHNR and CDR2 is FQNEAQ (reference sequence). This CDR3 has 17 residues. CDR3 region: CASSPSHIGRKNTEAFF. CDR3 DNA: TGTGCCAGCAGCCCATCCCATATCGGACGGAAGAACACTGAAGCTTTCTTT. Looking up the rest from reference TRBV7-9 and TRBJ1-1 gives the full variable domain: DTGVSQNPRHKITKRGQNVTFRCDPISEHNRLYWYRQTLGQGPEFLTYFQNEAQLEKSRLLSDRFSAERPKGSFSTLEIQRTEQGDSAMYLCASSPSHIGRKNTEAFFGQGTRLTVV.

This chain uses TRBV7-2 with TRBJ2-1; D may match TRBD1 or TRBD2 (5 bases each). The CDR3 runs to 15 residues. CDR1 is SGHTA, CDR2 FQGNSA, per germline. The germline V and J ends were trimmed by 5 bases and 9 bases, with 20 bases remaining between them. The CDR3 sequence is CASSAAGTHRGEQFF. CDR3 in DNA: TGTGCCAGCAGCGCTGCCGGGACCCATCGCGGTGAGCAGTTCTTC.

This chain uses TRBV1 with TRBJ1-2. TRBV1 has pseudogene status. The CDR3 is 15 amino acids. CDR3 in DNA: TGCACCAGCAGCACCTCCCGACTTGGGAACTATGGCTACACCTTC. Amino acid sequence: CTSSTSRLGNYGYTF.

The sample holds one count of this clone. This chain's CDR3 is CASSLQGEYDGYTF. CDR3 sequence (DNA): TGTGCCAGCAGCCTACAGGGGGAGTACGATGGCTACACCTTC. This chain connects TRBV7-8 to TRBJ1-2, with 8 bases fitting TRBD1. Trimming took 5 bases from V and 6 from J; bases not matched to a gene: 8. The CDR3 spans 14 residues. Germline values: CDR1 SGHVS, CDR2 FQNEAQ. Supplemented by reference TRBV7-8 and TRBJ1-2, the full variable domain reads GAGVSQSPRYKVAKRGQDVALRCDPISGHVSLFWYQQALGQGPEFLTYFQNEAQLDKSGLPSDRFFAERPEGSVSTLKIQRTQQEDSAVYLCASSLQGEYDGYTFGSGTRLTVV.

The CDR3 nucleotides are TGTGCCAGCAGCTTGGGTCTGGTACAAGAGACCCAGTACTTC. Its translation is CASSLGLVQETQYF. This chain uses TRBV5-6 with TRBJ2-5; D remains unclear. Germline V CDR1 and CDR2: SGHDT, YYEEEE. V dropped 0 bases and J dropped 2 bases, with 8 bases sitting between them. CDR3 size: 14 residues.

CDR3 amino acids: CASSLPSGDYGYTF. For the CDR3, the DNA is TGTGCCAGCAGTCTACCATCAGGGGACTATGGCTACACCTTC. V and J are TRBV28 and TRBJ1-2; D perhaps matches TRBD1 (6 bases). The germline gives CDR1 MDHEN, CDR2 SYDVKM. This CDR3 region has 14 residues. V gave up 5 bases and J gave up 3 bases, with 13 bases separating them.

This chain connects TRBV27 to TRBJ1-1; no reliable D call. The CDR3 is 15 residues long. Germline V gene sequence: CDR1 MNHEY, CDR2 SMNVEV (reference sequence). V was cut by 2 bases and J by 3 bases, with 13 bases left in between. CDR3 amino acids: CASSLRGPRDTEAFF. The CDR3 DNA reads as TGTGCCAGCAGTTTAAGAGGTCCGAGGGACACTGAAGCTTTCTTT.

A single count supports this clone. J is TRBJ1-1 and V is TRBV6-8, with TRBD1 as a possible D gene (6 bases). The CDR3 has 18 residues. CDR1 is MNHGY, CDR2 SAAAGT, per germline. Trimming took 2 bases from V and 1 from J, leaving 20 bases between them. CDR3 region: CASSYPVLGGGGNTEAFF. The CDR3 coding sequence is TGTGCCAGCAGTTACCCCGTCCTAGGGGGGGGTGGGAACACTGAAGCTTTCTTT.

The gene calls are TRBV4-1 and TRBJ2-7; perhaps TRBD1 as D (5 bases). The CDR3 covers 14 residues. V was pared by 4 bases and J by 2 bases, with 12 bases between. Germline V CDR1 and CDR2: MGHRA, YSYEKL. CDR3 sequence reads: CASSPGDSTYEQYF. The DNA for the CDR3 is TGCGCCAGCAGCCCCGGTGACAGTACCTACGAGCAGTACTTC.

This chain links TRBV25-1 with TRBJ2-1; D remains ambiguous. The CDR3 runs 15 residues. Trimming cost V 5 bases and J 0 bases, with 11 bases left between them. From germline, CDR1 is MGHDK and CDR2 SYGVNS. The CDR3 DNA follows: TGTGCCAGCAGTCCGGGTCCAAGCTCCTACAATGAGCAGTTCTTC. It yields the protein CASSPGPSSYNEQFF.

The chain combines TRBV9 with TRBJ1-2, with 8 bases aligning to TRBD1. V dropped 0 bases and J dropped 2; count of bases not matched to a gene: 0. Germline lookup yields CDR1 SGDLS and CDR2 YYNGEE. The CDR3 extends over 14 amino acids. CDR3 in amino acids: CASSVAGGNYGYTF. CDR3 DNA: TGTGCCAGCAGCGTAGCAGGGGGCAACTATGGCTACACCTTC. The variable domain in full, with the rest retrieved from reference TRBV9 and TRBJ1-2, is DSGVTQTPKHLITATGQRVTLRCSPRSGDLSVYWYQQSLDQGLQFLIQYYNGEERAKGNILERFSAQQFPDLHSELNLSSLELGDSALYFCASSVAGGNYGYTFGSGTRLTVV.

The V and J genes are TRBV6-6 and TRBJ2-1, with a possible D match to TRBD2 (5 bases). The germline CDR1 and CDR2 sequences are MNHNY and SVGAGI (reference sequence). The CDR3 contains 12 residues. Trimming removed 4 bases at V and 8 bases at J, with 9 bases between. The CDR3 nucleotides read TGTGCCAGCAGTTTTAGCGTAGATGAGCAGTTCTTC. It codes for CASSFSVDEQFF.

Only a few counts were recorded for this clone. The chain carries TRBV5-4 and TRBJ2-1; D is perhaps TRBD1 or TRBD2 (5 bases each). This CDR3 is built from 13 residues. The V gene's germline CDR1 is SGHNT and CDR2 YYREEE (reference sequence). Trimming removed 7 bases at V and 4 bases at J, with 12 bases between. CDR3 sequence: CASRDLLYNEQFF. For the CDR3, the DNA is TGTGCCAGCCGGGACCTCCTATACAATGAGCAGTTCTTC.

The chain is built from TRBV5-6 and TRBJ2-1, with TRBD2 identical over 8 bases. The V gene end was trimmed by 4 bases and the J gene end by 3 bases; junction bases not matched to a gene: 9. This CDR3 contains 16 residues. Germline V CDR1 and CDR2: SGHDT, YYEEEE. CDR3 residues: CASSPYMAGGYNEQFF. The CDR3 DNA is TGTGCCAGCAGCCCCTACATGGCGGGGGGCTACAATGAGCAGTTCTTC.

CDR3: CASSYPNEQFF. For the CDR3, the DNA is TGTGCCAGCAGCTATCCCAATGAGCAGTTCTTC. The chain employs TRBV7-9 and TRBJ2-1; D gene unclear. The CDR3 spans 11 residues. The V end was cut by 4 bases, the J end by 6 bases, with 4 bases between. Germline-derived CDR1 and CDR2 are SEHNR and FQNEAQ (reference sequence).

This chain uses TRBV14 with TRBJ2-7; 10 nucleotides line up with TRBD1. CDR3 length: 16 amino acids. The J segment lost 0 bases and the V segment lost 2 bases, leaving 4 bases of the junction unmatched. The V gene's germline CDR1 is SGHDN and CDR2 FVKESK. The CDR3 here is CASSQTGTGDSYEQYF. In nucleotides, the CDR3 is TGTGCCAGCAGCCAAACCGGGACAGGGGACTCCTACGAGCAGTACTTC.

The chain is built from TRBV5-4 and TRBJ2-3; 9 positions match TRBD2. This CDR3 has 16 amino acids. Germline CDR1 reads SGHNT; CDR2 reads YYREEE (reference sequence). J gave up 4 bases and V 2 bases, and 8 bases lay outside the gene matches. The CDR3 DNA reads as TGTGCCAGCAGCTTAACAAGCGGGGGGCCCCCAGATACGCAGTATTTT. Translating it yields CASSLTSGGPPDTQYF.

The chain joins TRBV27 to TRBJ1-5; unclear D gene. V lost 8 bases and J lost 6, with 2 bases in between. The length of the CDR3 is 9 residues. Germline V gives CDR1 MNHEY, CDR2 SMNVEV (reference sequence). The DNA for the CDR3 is TGTGCCAGCGGTCAGCCCCAGCATTTT. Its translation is CASGQPQHF.

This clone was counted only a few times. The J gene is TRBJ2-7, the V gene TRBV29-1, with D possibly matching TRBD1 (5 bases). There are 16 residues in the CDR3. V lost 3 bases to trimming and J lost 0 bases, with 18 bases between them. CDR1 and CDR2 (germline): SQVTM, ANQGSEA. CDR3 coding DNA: TGCAGCGTTGATGGGTTAACAGGTCAAAGCTCCTACGAGCAGTACTTC. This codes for CSVDGLTGQSSYEQYF.